A single sample gave rise to the 25 T cell receptor beta chains below, sequenced in a study of response to subunit inactivated influenza vaccine. One entry per CDR3 protein results from TCRdb running MiXCR on the RT-PCR reads. The data hold around 760,000 distinct CDR3 sequences, with approximately 15% observed a single time. The source material was PBMCs from blood, sampled 14 days before vaccination. The source is a man aged 50-60 years who received an inactivated influenza vaccine.

V is TRBV30 and J is TRBJ2-7; D is undetermined. Germline lookup yields CDR1 GTSNPN and CDR2 SVGIG (reference sequence). The CDR3 has 15 amino acids. V gave up 3 bases and J gave up 2 bases, with 17 bases separating them. The CDR3 DNA reads TGTGCCTGGAGCCTTTTAGCAGGACCCCCCTACGAGCAGTACTTC. This encodes CAWSLLAGPPYEQYF.

A few counts support this clonotype. The rearrangement joins TRBV5-1 to TRBJ2-7; D is ambiguous. Germline lookup yields CDR1 SGHRS and CDR2 YFSETQ. CDR3 length equals 12 residues. V dropped 5 bases and J dropped 6 bases, with 12 bases sitting between them. CDR3: CASSKEGIEQYF. The DNA for the CDR3 is TGCGCCAGCAGTAAGGAAGGGATCGAGCAGTACTTC.

The chain recombines TRBV4-1 with TRBJ2-7; 9 nucleotides agree with TRBD1. Germline CDR1 and CDR2: MGHRA and YSYEKL. The V segment lost 1 base and the J segment 5 bases; nucleotides outside the gene matches: 6. The CDR3 is made up of 15 amino acids. The CDR3 region is CASSQVGTGSHEQYF. The CDR3, as DNA: TGCGCCAGCAGCCAAGTCGGGACAGGGAGCCACGAGCAGTACTTC.

This clonotype was recorded many times. The chain carries TRBV6-2 or TRBV6-3 and TRBJ2-1; perhaps TRBD2 as D (6 bases). Germline CDR1 and CDR2: MNHEY and SVGEGT. There are 12 residues in the CDR3. Trimming pared 8 bases from V and 8 bases from J, leaving 13 bases between. CDR3 sequence reads: CASSIPSDEQFF. The CDR3 DNA sequence: TGTGCCAGCTCCATCCCTAGCGATGAGCAGTTCTTC.

The table lists this clonotype with a few counts. The chain links TRBV9 to TRBJ2-3, with 10 bases that match TRBD2. This CDR3 is built from 13 residues. The junction had 0 bases not matched to a gene; V was cut back by 2 bases and J by 6 bases. Germline CDR1 is SGDLS and CDR2 is YYNGEE. The CDR3 sequence: CASSVSGRDTQYF. The CDR3 bases are TGTGCCAGCAGCGTTAGCGGGAGGGATACGCAGTATTTT.

This clonotype has just a few counts. An end of the junction does not agree with germline; a read error may underlie this. This chain uses TRBV7-7 with TRBJ2-7, with 10 nucleotides matching TRBD1. Germline V CDR1 and CDR2: SSHAT, FNYEAQ (reference sequence). There are 15 residues in the CDR3. The CDR3 protein is CASSLGQGKTYEQYF. The CDR3 nucleotides read TGTGCTAGCAGCTTGGGACAGGGGAAAACCTACGAGCAGTACTTC.

This clonotype was seen repeatedly, ten times or more. The chain recombines TRBV28 with TRBJ1-2; no clear D gene. The CDR3 totals 14 residues. Germline CDR1 is MDHEN and CDR2 is SYDVKM. Trimming took off 5 bases at V and 0 bases at J, with 10 bases between the two ends. CDR3 in amino acids: CASSVLDPNYGYTF. The DNA of the CDR3 is TGTGCCAGCAGTGTATTAGATCCTAACTATGGCTACACCTTC.

This clonotype was observed at least ten times. J is TRBJ1-2 and V is TRBV20-1; 7 bases map to TRBD1. V shed 4 bases and J 0 bases; nucleotides not matched to a gene: 2. The germline V gene encodes CDR1 DFQATT and CDR2 SNEGSKA (reference sequence). CDR3 length equals 13 residues. The DNA of the CDR3 is TGCAGTGCTAAGGGACAGACTAACTATGGCTACACCTTC. This gives the protein CSAKGQTNYGYTF.

This clonotype was picked up a small number of times. The V gene is TRBV7-9, the J gene TRBJ1-4, with 7 bases matching TRBD1. The CDR3 spans 16 residues. Germline V CDR1 and CDR2: SEHNR, FQNEAQ (reference sequence). V was pared by 3 bases and J by 0 bases, with 4 bases of the junction left unmatched. The CDR3 reads CASSLGQSTTNEKLFF. The CDR3 DNA is TGTGCCAGCAGCTTGGGACAGTCAACAACTAATGAAAAACTGTTTTTT.

At least ten counts were recorded for this clonotype. The chain uses TRBV20-1 and TRBJ1-1, with a possible D match to TRBD1 (5 bases). The CDR3 consists of 13 residues. The germline gives CDR1 DFQATT, CDR2 SNEGSKA (reference sequence). The CDR3 DNA follows: TGCAAGGGGCAGCCACCTTTGGGGACTGAAGCTTTCTTT. It encodes CKGQPPLGTEAFF.

The V and J genes are TRBV28 and TRBJ2-7; tentative D call: TRBD2 (5 bases). Trimming shortened V by 4 bases and J by 3 bases, and 10 bases separated the two germline ends. The CDR3 consists of 13 residues. CDR1 and CDR2 (germline): MDHEN, SYDVKM. The CDR3 is CASSSGINYEQYF. In nucleotides, the CDR3 is TGTGCCAGCAGTTCCGGGATAAACTACGAGCAGTACTTC.

This chain links TRBV11-2 with TRBJ2-7; tentatively, D is TRBD1 (6 bases). Germline V gives CDR1 SGHAT, CDR2 FQNNGV. This CDR3 has 13 amino acids. Deletions cut 4 bases from V and 3 bases from J, with 10 bases between. The CDR3 coding sequence is TGTGCCAGCAGCTCCGGACAGCACTACGAGCAGTACTTC. This gives the protein CASSSGQHYEQYF.

This clonotype turned up a few times. This chain joins TRBV12-3 or TRBV12-4 and TRBJ1-2; D perhaps matches TRBD1 (5 bases). The CDR3 is 14 amino acids. Trimming cost V 6 bases and J 4 bases, with 15 bases left between them. For the CDR3, the DNA is TGTGCCAGCAGCGCGAGGACACCCAGCTATGGCTACACCTTC. Translating it yields CASSARTPSYGYTF.

This clonotype was counted between two and nine times. The CDR3 bases are TGTGCCAGCAGCGTAGCAGGGACAGGGTTCTACGAGCAGTACTTC. This translates into CASSVAGTGFYEQYF. The V call is TRBV9, the J call TRBJ2-7, with 9 bases lining up with TRBD1. The germline gives CDR1 SGDLS, CDR2 YYNGEE. The trim removed 0 bases at V and 3 bases at J, leaving 4 bases unmatched. The CDR3 runs to 15 residues.

This clonotype has a handful of counts. The chain uses TRBV20-1 and TRBJ1-6, with unresolved D. The CDR3 contains 12 residues. The ends were cut back, 2 bases at V and 9 bases at J, with 8 bases in the middle. Germline assignment: CDR1 DFQATT and CDR2 SNEGSKA (reference sequence). CDR3 loop: CSARFVASPLHF. The CDR3 bases are TGCAGTGCTAGATTTGTGGCTTCACCCCTCCACTTT.

This clonotype has just a few counts. V is TRBV28 and J is TRBJ2-3; 7 nucleotides line up with TRBD2. Germline CDR1 MDHEN, CDR2 SYDVKM. Trimming took 7 bases from V and 8 from J; bases not matched to a gene: 15. This CDR3 has 15 residues. The CDR3 region has the DNA TGTGCCAGCAAAGCGGGGACGGGAGGCCCGGCTACGCAGTATTTT. Amino acid sequence: CASKAGTGGPATQYF.

This chain connects TRBV7-9 to TRBJ2-3; tentative D call: TRBD2 (5 bases). CDR3 size: 16 residues. Trimming stripped 5 bases from V and 4 bases from J, with 19 bases between. Germline V CDR1 and CDR2: SEHNR, FQNEAQ (reference sequence). The CDR3 region has the DNA TGTGCCAGCAGCAATAGTCGGGGAGTCTTCGCAGATACGCAGTATTTT. Its protein product is CASSNSRGVFADTQYF. Looking up the rest from reference TRBV7-9 and TRBJ2-3 gives the full variable domain: DTGVSQNPRHKITKRGQNVTFRCDPISEHNRLYWYRQTLGQGPEFLTYFQNEAQLEKSRLLSDRFSAERPKGSFSTLEIQRTEQGDSAMYLCASSNSRGVFADTQYFGPGTRLTVL.

This clonotype has more than one count but fewer than ten. This chain uses TRBV7-9 with TRBJ2-5; D uncertain. The CDR3 runs to 17 residues. Trimming pared 4 bases from V and 1 base from J, leaving 19 bases between. Germline CDR1 SEHNR, CDR2 FQNEAQ (reference sequence). The CDR3 region is CASSYTLNGPFQETQYF. The CDR3 nucleotides read TGTGCCAGCAGCTACACCCTGAACGGACCTTTCCAAGAGACCCAGTACTTC.

This clonotype came up a few times. The chain is built from TRBV10-3 and TRBJ2-7; possibly TRBD1 or TRBD2 for D (5 bases each). CDR1 is ENHRY, CDR2 SYGVKD, per germline. The CDR3 extends over 13 amino acids. Trimming stripped 4 bases from V and 2 bases from J, with 9 bases between. Here the CDR3 reads CAISGGRAYEQYF. The CDR3 nucleotides are TGTGCCATCAGTGGGGGACGGGCCTACGAGCAGTACTTC.

The CDR3 DNA reads TGCAGTGCTGACCCGGGAGGGGATACGCAGTATTTT. It encodes CSADPGGDTQYF. The chain carries TRBV20-1 and TRBJ2-3; 8 nucleotides line up with TRBD2. The trim removed 5 bases at V and 6 bases at J, leaving 4 bases unmatched. This CDR3 is 12 amino acids long. Germline V gives CDR1 DFQATT, CDR2 SNEGSKA (reference sequence).

This clonotype occurred many times. The V gene is TRBV6-1, the J gene TRBJ1-3, with D possibly matching TRBD1 (6 bases). The CDR3 totals 17 residues. In germline, CDR1 is MNHNS, CDR2 SASEGT. The V end lost 6 bases, the J end lost 1 base, and 19 bases lay between the germline ends. For the CDR3, the DNA is TGTGCCAGCAGCCTTCTTTTAGGACAGTCGTCTGGAAACACCATATATTTT. This translates into CASSLLLGQSSGNTIYF.

This clonotype occurred many times. The V gene is TRBV4-1, the J gene TRBJ2-7, with TRBD2 matching over 8 bases. Germline lookup yields CDR1 MGHRA and CDR2 YSYEKL. The CDR3 has 14 amino acids. J gave up 4 bases and V 4 bases, and 6 bases lay outside the gene matches. CDR3 coding DNA: TGCGCCAGCAGCCGTAACGGGGGGGCGTACGAGCAGTACTTC. As protein: CASSRNGGAYEQYF.

This clonotype was observed a few times. The V and J genes are TRBV7-3 and TRBJ1-5; D is unclear. Germline V gene lookup returns CDR1 SGHTA and CDR2 FQGTGA. The CDR3 is 14 amino acids. Trimming left V 1 base short and J 3 bases short, with 7 bases between. CDR3: CASSLKGFNQPQHF. The CDR3 bases are TGTGCCAGCAGCTTAAAGGGATTCAATCAGCCCCAGCATTTT.

J is TRBJ2-1 and V is TRBV6-1; tentatively, D is TRBD1 or TRBD2 (5 bases each). Germline-derived CDR1 and CDR2 are MNHNS and SASEGT. The CDR3 loop spans 14 amino acids. V lost 7 bases to trimming and J lost 10 bases, with 20 bases between them. CDR3 amino acids: CASKTTGTGVEQFF. The CDR3 nucleotides are TGTGCCAGCAAAACAACCGGGACCGGAGTAGAGCAGTTCTTC.

CDR3 sequence reads: CASSLLGLAGVGEQYF. The CDR3 DNA reads TGTGCCAGCAGTTTACTGGGACTAGCGGGAGTAGGCGAGCAGTACTTC. The V call is TRBV27, the J call TRBJ2-7; 14 bases are a match to TRBD2. CDR1 is MNHEY, CDR2 SMNVEV, per germline (reference sequence). V shed 2 bases and J 6 bases; nucleotides not matched to a gene: 6. The CDR3 spans 16 residues.